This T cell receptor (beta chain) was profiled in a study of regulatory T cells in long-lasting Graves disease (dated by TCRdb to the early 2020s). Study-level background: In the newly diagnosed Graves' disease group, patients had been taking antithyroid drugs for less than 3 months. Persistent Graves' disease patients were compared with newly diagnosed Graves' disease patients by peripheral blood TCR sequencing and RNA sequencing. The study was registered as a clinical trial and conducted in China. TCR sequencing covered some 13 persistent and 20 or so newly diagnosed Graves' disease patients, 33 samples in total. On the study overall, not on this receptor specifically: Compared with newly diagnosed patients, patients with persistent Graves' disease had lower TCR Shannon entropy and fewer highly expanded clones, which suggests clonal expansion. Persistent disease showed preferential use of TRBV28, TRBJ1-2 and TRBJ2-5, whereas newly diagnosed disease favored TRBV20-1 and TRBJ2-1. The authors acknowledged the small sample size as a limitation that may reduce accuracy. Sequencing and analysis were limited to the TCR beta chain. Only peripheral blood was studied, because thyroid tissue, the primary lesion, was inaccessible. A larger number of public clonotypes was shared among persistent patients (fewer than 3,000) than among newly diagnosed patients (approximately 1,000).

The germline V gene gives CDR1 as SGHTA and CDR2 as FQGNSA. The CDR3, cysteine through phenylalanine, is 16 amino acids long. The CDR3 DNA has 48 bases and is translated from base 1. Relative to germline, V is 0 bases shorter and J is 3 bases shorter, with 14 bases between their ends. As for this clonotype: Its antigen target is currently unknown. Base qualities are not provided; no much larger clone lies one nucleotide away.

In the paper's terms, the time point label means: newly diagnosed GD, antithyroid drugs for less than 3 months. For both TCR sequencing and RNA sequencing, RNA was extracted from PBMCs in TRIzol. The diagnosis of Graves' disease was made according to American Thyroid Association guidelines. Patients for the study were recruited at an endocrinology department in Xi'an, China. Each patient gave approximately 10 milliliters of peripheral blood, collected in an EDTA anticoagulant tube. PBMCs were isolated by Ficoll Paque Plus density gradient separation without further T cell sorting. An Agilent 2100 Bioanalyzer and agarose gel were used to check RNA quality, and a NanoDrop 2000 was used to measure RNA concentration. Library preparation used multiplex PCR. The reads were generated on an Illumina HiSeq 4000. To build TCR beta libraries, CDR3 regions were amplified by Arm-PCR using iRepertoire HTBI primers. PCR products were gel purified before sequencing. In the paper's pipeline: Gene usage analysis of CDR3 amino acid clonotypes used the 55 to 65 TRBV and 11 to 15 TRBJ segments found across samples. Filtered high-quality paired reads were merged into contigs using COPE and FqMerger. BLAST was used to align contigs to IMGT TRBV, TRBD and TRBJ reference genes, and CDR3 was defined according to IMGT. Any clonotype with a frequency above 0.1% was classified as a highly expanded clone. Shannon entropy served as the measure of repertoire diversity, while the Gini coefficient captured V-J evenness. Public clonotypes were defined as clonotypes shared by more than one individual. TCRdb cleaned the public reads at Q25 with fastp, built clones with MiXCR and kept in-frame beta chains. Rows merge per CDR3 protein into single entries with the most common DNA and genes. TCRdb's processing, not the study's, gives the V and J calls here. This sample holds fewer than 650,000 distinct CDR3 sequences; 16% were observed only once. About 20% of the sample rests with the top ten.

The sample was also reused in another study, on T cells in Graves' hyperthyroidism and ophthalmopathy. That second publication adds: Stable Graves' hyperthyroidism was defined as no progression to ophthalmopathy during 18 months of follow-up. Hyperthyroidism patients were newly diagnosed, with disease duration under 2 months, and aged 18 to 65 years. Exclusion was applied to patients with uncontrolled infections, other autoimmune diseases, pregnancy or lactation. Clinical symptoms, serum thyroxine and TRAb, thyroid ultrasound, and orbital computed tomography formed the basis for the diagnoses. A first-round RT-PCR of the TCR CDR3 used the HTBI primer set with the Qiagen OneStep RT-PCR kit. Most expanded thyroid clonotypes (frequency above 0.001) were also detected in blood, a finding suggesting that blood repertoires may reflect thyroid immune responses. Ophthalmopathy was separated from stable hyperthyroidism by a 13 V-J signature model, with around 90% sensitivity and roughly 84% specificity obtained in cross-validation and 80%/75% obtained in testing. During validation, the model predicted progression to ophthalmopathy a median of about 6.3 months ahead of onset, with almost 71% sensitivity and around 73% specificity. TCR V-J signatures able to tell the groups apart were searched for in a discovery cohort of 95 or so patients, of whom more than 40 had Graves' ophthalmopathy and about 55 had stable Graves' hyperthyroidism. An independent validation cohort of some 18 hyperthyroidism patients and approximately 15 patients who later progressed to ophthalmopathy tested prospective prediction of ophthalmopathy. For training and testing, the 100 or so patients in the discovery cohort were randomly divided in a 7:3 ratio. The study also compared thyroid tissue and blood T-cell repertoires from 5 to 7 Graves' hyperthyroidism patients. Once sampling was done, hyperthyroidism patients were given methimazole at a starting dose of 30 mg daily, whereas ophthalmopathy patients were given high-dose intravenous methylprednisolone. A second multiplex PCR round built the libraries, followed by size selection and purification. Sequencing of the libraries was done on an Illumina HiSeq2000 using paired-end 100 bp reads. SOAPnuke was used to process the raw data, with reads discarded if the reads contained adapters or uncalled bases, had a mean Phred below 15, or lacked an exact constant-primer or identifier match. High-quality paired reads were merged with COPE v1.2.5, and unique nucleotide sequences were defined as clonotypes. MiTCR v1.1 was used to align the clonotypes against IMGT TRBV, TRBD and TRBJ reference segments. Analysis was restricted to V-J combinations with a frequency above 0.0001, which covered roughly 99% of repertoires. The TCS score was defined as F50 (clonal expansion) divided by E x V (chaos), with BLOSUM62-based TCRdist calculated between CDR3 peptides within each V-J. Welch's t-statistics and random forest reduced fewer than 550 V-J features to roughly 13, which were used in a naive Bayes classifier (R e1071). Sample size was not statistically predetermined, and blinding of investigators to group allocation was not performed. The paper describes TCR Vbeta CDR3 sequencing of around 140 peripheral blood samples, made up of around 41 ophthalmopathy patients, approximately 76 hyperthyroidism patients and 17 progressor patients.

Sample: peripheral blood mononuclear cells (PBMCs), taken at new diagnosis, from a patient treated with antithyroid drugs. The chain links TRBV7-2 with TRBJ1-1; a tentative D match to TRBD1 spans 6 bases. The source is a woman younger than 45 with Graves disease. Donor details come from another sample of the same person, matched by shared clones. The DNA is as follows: TGTGCCAGCAGCTTAGCATGGACAGCCCGGGACACTGAAGCTTTCTTT. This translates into CASSLAWTARDTEAFF. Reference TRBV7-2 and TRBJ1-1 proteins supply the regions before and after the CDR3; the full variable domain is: GAGVSQSPSNKVTEKGKDVELRCDPISGHTALYWYRQSLGQGLEFLIYFQGNSAPDKSGLPSDRFSAERTGGSVSTLTIQRTQQEDSAVYLCASSLAWTARDTEAFFGQGTRLTVV.